These T cell receptor beta chains were read from a single sample in a study of CD8+CD57+ T cells in acquired aplastic anemia. TCRdb ran MiXCR on the reads and lists one entry per CDR3 protein. Of approximately 250,000 distinct CDR3 sequences in the sample, 70% to 85% were seen once. The sample comprised sorted CD4+, CD8+, or CD8+CD57+ T cells (not recorded which) from PBMCs. All receptors come from a human donor with aplastic anemia. The CDR3 runs from the conserved cysteine through the conserved F or W. D genes are given only for firm matches. The size entry is marked missing in some rows and otherwise reads once, few, many or a size class.

D gene	V gene	J gene	clone size	CDR3 DNA	CDR3 protein
NA	TRBV7-4	TRBJ1-1	NA	TGTGCCAGCAGCACCGATCGGCCAGGAACCATACGAGCATTCTTT	CASSTDRPGTIRAFF
NA	TRBV15	TRBJ2-5	NA	TGTGCCACCAGCAGACGCAGCGAGGGCCAAGAGCAAGAGCCGGAGCCGGGCCCGTACTTC	CATSRRSEGQEQEPEPGPYF
TRBD2	TRBV29-1	TRBJ2-7	NA	TGCAGCGTTGAACGGCTAGCGGGCACCTACGAGCAGTACTTC	CSVERLAGTYEQYF
TRBD2	TRBV7-3	TRBJ2-1	NA	TGTGCCAGCAGTGGCGGGAGGAACAGTGAAAGCTTTTTTCAGTTCTTC	CASSGGRNSESFFQFF
NA	TRBV6-4	TRBJ2-1	many	TGTGCCAGCAGTGGTCGTCTTGGAAACTCTGAGCAGTTCTTC	CASSGRLGNSEQFF
NA	TRBV19	TRBJ2-7	NA	TGTGCCAGCCATAACAGGGACCTCGGGGGTGAGCAGTACTTC	CASHNRDLGGEQYF
NA	TRBV9	TRBJ2-1	NA	TGTGCCAGCAGCGTTCAATGGAGAGGGGGGAGCGATGAGCAGTTCTTC	CASSVQWRGGSDEQFF
NA	TRBV2	TRBJ2-1	NA	TGTGCCAGCAGTGAACATGGGCCCAATGAGCAGTTCTTC	CASSEHGPNEQFF
TRBD2	TRBV9	TRBJ2-6	NA	TGTGCCAGCAGCTTAGCGGGGAGCTACGGGTCCATCGTCCTGACTTTC	CASSLAGSYGSIVLTF
NA	TRBV14	TRBJ1-1	NA	TGTGCCAGCAGCCAAGACGGACAGTTTGGGACTGAAGCTTTCTTT	CASSQDGQFGTEAFF
NA	TRBV7-2	TRBJ1-6	NA	TGTGCCAGCAGCTTGGACAGAGGTCACGCACCCCACTATTTT	CASSLDRGHAPHYF
NA	TRBV11-3	TRBJ2-5	NA	TGTGCCACCAGCTTAGATAGCACACAAGAGACCCAGTACTTC	CATSLDSTQETQYF
NA	TRBV7-9	TRBJ2-4	NA	TGTGCCAGCAGCGTAGCTCCGAGCGTTCAGTACTTT	CASSVAPSVQYF
NA	TRBV7-2	TRBJ2-3	NA	TGTGCCAGCAGCTTAGTACTGGCAGGAGGCATTCGCACCTTT	CASSLVLAGGIRTF
TRBD1	TRBV7-3	TRBJ1-1	NA	TGTGCCAGCTGCTTAGATCTGACAGGGGTCGCTGACGCTTTCTTT	CASCLDLTGVADAFF
NA	TRBV13	TRBJ1-6	NA	TGTGCCAGCAGCTTCAAGGAGAGAGTTTCACCCCTCCACTTT	CASSFKERVSPLHF
NA	TRBV11-3	TRBJ1-2	NA	TGTGCCAGCAGCTTAGAACTGACATCAAACTATGGCTACACCTTC	CASSLELTSNYGYTF
NA	TRBV5-1	TRBJ2-5	NA	TGCGCCAGCAGCTCCGTTCAGGGGGGGGGTCAGGAGACCCAGTACTTC	CASSSVQGGGQETQYF
TRBD2	TRBV19	TRBJ2-1	once	TGTGCCAGTAGTGGAACTAGCGCTTCCTACAATGAGCAGTTCTTC	CASSGTSASYNEQFF
NA	TRBV9	TRBJ1-1	NA	TGTGCCAGCAGCTTAATCCCCGCCAGACTGGGAATTGCTTTCTTT	CASSLIPARLGIAFF
NA	TRBV5-4	TRBJ2-3	NA	TGTGCCAGCAGCAGCAGCGGCTATACGCAGTATTTT	CASSSSGYTQYF
NA	TRBV9	TRBJ1-2	few	TGTGCCAGCAGCTACCAGGGTCGAGGCTACACCTTC	CASSYQGRGYTF
NA	TRBV19	TRBJ2-3	NA	TGTGCCAGTAGCGTAGGTAGCGCGGCCAACGATACGCAGTTTTTT	CASSVGSAANDTQFF
NA	TRBV20-1	TRBJ1-2	NA	TGCAGTGTACTACAGGGAGCTGGCTACACCTTC	CSVLQGAGYTF
NA	TRBV10-3	TRBJ2-3	NA	TGTGCCATCAGTGAGTCTTCAGGAGCGACAGATACGCAGTATTTT	CAISESSGATDTQYF
NA	TRBV9	TRBJ1-3	NA	TGTGCCAGCAGCGTAGCGGGGCAGAACACAGATACTTTT	CASSVAGQNTDTF
TRBD2	TRBV20-1	TRBJ2-7	NA	TGCAGTGCTATGGGGGGGAACGAGCAGTACTTC	CSAMGGNEQYF